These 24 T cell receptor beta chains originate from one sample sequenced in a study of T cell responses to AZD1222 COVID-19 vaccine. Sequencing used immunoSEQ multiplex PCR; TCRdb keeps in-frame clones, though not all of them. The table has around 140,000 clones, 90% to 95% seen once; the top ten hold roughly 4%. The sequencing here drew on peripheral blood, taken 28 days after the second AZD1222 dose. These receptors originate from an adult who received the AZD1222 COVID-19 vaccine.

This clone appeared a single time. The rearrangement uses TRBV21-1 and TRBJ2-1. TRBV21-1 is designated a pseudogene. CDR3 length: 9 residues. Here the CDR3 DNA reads TGTGCCAGCAGCATTGAGCAGTTCTTC. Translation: CASSIEQFF.

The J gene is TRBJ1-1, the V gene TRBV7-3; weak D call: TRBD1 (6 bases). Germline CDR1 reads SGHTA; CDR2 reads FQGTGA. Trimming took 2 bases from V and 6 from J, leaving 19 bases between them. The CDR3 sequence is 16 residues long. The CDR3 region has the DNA TGTGCCAGCAGCTTAGCAGGATGGGGTGAGGGGGCTGAAGCTTTCTTT. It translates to CASSLAGWGEGAEAFF.

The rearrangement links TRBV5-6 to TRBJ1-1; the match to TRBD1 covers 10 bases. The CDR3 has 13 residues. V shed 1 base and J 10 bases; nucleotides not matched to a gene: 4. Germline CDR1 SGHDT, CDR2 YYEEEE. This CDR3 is CASSLRTGGIAFF. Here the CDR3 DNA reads TGTGCCAGCAGCTTGAGGACAGGGGGAATAGCTTTCTTT.

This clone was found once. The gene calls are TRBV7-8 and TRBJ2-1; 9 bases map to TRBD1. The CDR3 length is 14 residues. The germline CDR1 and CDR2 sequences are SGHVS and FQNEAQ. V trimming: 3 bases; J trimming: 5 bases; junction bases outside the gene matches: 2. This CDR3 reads CASSLGQGHNEQFF. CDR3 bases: TGTGCCAGCAGCTTGGGACAGGGCCACAATGAGCAGTTCTTC.

CDR3 nucleotides: TGCGCCAGCAGCTTGGAAGCCAGGATAATCTACGAGCAGTACTTC. This encodes CASSLEARIIYEQYF. This chain connects TRBV5-1 to TRBJ2-7; D is uncertain. Trimming removed 0 bases from V and 3 bases from J, with 13 bases in between. Germline-derived CDR1 and CDR2 are SGHRS and YFSETQ. There are 15 residues in the CDR3.

CDR3 sequence (DNA): TGCGCCAGCAGCCAAGACTGGGGGGGAGGCTATGGCTACACCTTC. Protein product: CASSQDWGGGYGYTF. V usage is TRBV4-3 and J usage is TRBJ1-2; D might be TRBD1 (5 bases). CDR3 length equals 15 residues. The V gene's germline CDR1 is LGHNA and CDR2 YSLEER. V lost 0 bases and J 4 bases, leaving 12 bases between the germline ends.

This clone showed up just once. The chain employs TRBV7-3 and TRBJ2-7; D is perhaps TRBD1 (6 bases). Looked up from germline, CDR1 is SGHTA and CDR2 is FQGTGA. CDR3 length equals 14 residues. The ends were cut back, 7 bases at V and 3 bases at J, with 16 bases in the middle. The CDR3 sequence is CASIQQGNNYEQYF. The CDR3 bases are TGTGCCAGCATCCAACAGGGAAACAACTACGAGCAGTACTTC.

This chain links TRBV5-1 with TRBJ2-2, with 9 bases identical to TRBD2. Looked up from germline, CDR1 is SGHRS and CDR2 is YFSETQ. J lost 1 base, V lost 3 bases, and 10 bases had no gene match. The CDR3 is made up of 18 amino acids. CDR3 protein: CASSSGGSGGMNTGELFF. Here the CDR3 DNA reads TGCGCCAGCAGCTCGGGCGGTAGCGGGGGTATGAACACCGGGGAGCTGTTTTTT.

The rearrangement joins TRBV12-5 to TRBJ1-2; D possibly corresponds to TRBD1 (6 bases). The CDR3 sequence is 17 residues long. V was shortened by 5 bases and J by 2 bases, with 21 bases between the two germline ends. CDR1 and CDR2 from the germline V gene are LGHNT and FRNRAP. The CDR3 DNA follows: TGTGCTAGTGGTCACGGGGGGCTACGCGGTTGGAACTATGGCTACACCTTC. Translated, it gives CASGHGGLRGWNYGYTF.

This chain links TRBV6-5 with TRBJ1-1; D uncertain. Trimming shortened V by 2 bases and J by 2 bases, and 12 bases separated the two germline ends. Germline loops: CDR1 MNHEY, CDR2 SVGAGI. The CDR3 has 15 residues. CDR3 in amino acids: CASSYSGKVNTEAFF. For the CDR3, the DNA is TGTGCCAGCAGTTACAGTGGGAAAGTTAACACTGAAGCTTTCTTT.

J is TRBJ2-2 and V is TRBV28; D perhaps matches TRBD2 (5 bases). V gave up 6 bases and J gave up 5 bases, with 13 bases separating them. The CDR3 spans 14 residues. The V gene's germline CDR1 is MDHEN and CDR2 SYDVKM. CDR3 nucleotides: TGTGCCAGCAGGTACGGGGATCGGACCGGGGAGCTGTTTTTT. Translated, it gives CASRYGDRTGELFF.

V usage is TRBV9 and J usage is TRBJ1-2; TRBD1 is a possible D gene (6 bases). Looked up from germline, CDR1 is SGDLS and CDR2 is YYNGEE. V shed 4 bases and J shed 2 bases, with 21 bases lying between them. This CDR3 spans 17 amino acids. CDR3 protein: CASSPGAGHKINYGYTF. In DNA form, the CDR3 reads TGTGCCAGCAGCCCAGGGGCGGGGCACAAGATCAACTATGGCTACACCTTC.

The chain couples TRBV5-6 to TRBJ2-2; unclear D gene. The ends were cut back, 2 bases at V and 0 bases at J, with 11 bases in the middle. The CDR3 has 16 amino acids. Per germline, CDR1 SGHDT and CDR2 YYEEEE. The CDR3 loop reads CASSLGPLANTGELFF. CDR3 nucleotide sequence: TGTGCCAGCAGCTTAGGGCCCCTGGCGAACACCGGGGAGCTGTTTTTT.

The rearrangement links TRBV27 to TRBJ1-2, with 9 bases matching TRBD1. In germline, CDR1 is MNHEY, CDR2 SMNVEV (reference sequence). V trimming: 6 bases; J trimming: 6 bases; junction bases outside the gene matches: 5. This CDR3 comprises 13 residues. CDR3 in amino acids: CASRRTGVDGYTF. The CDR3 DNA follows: TGTGCCAGCAGACGGACAGGGGTTGATGGCTACACCTTC.

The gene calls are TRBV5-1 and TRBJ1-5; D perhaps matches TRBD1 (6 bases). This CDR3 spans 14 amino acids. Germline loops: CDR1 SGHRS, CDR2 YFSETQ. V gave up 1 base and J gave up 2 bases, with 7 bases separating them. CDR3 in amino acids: CASSLSGGNQPQHF. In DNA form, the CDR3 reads TGCGCCAGCAGCTTGTCAGGGGGCAATCAGCCCCAGCATTTT.

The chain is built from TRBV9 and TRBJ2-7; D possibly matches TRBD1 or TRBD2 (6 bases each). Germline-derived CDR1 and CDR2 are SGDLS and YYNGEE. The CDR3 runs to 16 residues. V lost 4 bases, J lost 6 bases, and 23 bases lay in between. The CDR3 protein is CASSPHEGGTYGEQYF. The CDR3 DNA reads TGTGCCAGCAGCCCTCATGAAGGGGGGACTTACGGCGAGCAGTACTTC. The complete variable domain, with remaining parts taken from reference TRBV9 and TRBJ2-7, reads DSGVTQTPKHLITATGQRVTLRCSPRSGDLSVYWYQQSLDQGLQFLIQYYNGEERAKGNILERFSAQQFPDLHSELNLSSLELGDSALYFCASSPHEGGTYGEQYFGPGTRLTVT.

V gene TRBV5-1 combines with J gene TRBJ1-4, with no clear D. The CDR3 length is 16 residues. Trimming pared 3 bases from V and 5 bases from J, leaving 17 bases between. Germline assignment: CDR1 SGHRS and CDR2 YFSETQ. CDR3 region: CASSYRQLAHNEKLFF. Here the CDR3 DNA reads TGCGCCAGCAGCTACCGACAACTGGCCCACAATGAAAAACTGTTTTTT.

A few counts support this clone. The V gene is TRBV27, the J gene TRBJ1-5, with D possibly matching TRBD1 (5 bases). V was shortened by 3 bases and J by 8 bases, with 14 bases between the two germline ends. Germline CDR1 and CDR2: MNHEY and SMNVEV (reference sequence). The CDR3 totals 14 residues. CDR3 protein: CASSFGGGMEPQHF. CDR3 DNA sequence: TGTGCCAGCAGTTTCGGGGGGGGTATGGAGCCCCAGCATTTT.

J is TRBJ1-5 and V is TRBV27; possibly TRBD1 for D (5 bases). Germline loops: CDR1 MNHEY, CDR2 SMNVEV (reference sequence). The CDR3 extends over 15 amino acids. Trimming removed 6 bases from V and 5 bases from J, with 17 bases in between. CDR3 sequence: CASSPGTGPHQPQHF. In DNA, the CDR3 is TGTGCCAGCAGCCCAGGGACTGGCCCCCATCAGCCCCAGCATTTT.

The CDR3 region is CASSLETGGTGELFF. The CDR3 DNA follows: TGTGCCAGCAGCTTAGAGACAGGGGGCACCGGGGAGCTGTTTTTT. V usage is TRBV11-1 and J usage is TRBJ2-2, with TRBD1 identical over 9 bases. The CDR3 has 15 amino acids. Per germline, CDR1 SGHAT and CDR2 FQDESV (reference sequence). V shed 1 base, J shed 4 bases, and the junction held 1 base outside the gene matches.

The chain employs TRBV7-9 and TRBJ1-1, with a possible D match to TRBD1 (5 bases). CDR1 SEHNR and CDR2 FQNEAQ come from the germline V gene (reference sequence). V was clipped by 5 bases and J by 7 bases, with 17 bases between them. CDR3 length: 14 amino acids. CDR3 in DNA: TGTGCCAGCAGCGGGCATGGGGGGTGGATTGAAGCTTTCTTT. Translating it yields CASSGHGGWIEAFF.

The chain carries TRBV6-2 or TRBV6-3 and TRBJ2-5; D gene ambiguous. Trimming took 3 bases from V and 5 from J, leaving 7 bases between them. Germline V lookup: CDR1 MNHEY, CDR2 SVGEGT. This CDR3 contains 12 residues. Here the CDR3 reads CASSYFRETQYF. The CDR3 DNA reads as TGTGCCAGCAGTTATTTTCGGGAGACCCAGTACTTC.

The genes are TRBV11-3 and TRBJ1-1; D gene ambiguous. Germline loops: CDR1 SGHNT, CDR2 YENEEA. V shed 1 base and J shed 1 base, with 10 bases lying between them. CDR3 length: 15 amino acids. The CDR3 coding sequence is TGTGCCAGCAGCTTAGCTAGCGTTGGGAACACTGAAGCTTTCTTT. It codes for CASSLASVGNTEAFF.

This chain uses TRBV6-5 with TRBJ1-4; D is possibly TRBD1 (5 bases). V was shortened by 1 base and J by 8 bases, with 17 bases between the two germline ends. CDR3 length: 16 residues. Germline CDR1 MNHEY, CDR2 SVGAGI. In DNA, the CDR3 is TGTGCCAGCAGTTACTTCGAAGGAGGGGACGTCGAAAAACTGTTTTTT. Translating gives CASSYFEGGDVEKLFF.